This T cell receptor beta chain was identified during a study of T cells in Graves' hyperthyroidism and ophthalmopathy. As for the study in general: Blood from the periphery was taken at initial diagnosis, before any treatment.

As for this clonotype: Its antigen is not identified.

Findings and limits, study-wide: Ophthalmopathy prediction by the model preceded onset by a median about 6 months.

Amplification yielded TCR beta CDR3 regions, with RNA transcripts as the source. The HTBI primer set served for first-round RT-PCR of the TCR CDR3. A single record per CDR3 protein comes from TCRdb applying MiXCR to the multiplex PCR reads. Of about 400,000 distinct CDR3 sequences listed, about 13% are singletons. The CDR3 has 20 amino acids. Trimming stripped 0 bases from V and 4 bases from J, with 22 bases between. Per germline, CDR1 MNHEY and CDR2 SVGAGI. V is TRBV6-5 and J is TRBJ2-6; D perhaps matches TRBD1 (6 bases). This clonotype was sampled from a woman aged 18-29 years with Graves' hyperthyroidism. Sequenced input: blood. This CDR3 reads CASSYSTRPGARSGANVLTF. CDR3 sequence (DNA): TGTGCCAGCAGTTACTCGACCCGGCCAGGGGCTAGATCCGGGGCCAACGTCCTGACTTTC.